The 4 T cell receptor beta chains below come from one sample, sequenced in a study of blood T cell repertoires in COVID-19. Measured with immunoSEQ multiplex PCR; TCRdb has only the in-frame clones, and not every one. The profile covers 200,000 to 250,000 clones, with around 83% appearing a single time and 6% to 9.5% taken by the ten largest. Sequenced material: peripheral blood. The receptors come from a woman between 50 and 59 years old with acute or convalescent COVID-19.

The CDR3 DNA sequence: TGCGCCAGCAGAGGAATACTAGCGGGAGACAATGAGCAGTTCTTC. Its translation: CASRGILAGDNEQFF. This chain links TRBV5-1 with TRBJ2-1, with 11 bases lining up with TRBD2. J gave up 5 bases and V 5 bases, and 6 bases lay outside the gene matches. Germline CDR1 SGHRS, CDR2 YFSETQ. The CDR3 has 15 residues.

The rearrangement joins TRBV5-6 to TRBJ1-2; TRBD1 matches 9 bases. The V gene end was trimmed by 0 bases and the J gene end by 4 bases; junction bases not matched to a gene: 7. The CDR3 has 16 residues. Germline CDR1 and CDR2: SGHDT and YYEEEE. The CDR3 reads CASSLGGTGYPYGYTF. The DNA of the CDR3 is TGTGCCAGCAGCTTGGGCGGGACAGGGTACCCCTATGGCTACACCTTC.

The V gene is TRBV25-1, the J gene TRBJ2-1, with 8 nucleotides matching TRBD2. The CDR3 has 14 residues. Trimming took 4 bases from V and 10 from J; bases not matched to a gene: 9. Germline V lookup: CDR1 MGHDK, CDR2 SYGVNS. This chain's CDR3 is CASSALNSGNEQFF. In DNA, the CDR3 is TGTGCCAGCAGTGCACTAAATAGCGGGAACGAGCAGTTCTTC. Using reference TRBV25-1 and TRBJ2-1 for the parts outside the CDR3, the full variable domain is EADIYQTPRYLVIGTGKKITLECSQTMGHDKMYWYQQDPGMELHLIHYSYGVNSTEKGDLSSESTVSRIRTEHFPLTLESARPSHTSQYLCASSALNSGNEQFFGPGTRLTVL.

Comments on this clone: One end of the junction fails to match germline, which may point to a read error. The chain couples TRBV7-7 to TRBJ2-7; D is unclear. Germline CDR1 and CDR2: SSHAT and FNYEAQ (reference sequence). The length of the CDR3 is 14 residues. CDR3 sequence (DNA): TGTGCTAGCAGCCTAAGCCGTGCGTGCTACGAGCAGTACTTC. This gives the protein CASSLSRACYEQYF.